At least ten counts were recorded for the clone carrying this T cell receptor beta chain. Its antigen is currently unknown. Primers used in a second PCR of roughly 6 to 11 cycles were a sample-barcoded 5' primer and a J-beta primer mix. Every cDNA molecule carried a tag from a template-switch adaptor bearing 12 random nucleotides. One entry per CDR3 protein results from TCRdb running MiXCR on the 5' RACE reads. The table includes fewer than 800,000 distinct CDR3 sequences, 32% detected once. The sample is drawn from a study of blood T cells in healthy people across ages. Study-level findings and limits: It was the long-lived donors that had more naive CD4+ cells and higher diversity than aged donors. Observed TCR beta diversity showed a strong correlation with the percentage of naive T cells as measured by flow cytometry. A roughly linear fall in TCR beta diversity per million T cells was seen with increasing age.

Germline CDR1 is GTSNPN and CDR2 is SVGIG (reference sequence). The V and J ends lost 3 bases and 5 bases respectively, with 11 bases between them. The CDR3 runs 13 residues. J is TRBJ2-1 and V is TRBV30, with D unclear. The clonotype comes from a woman of 80 years or more in good health. Sequenced: blood. Here the CDR3 reads CAWSLGQNNEQFF. CDR3 DNA: TGTGCCTGGAGCCTGGGCCAAAACAATGAGCAGTTCTTC.